This T cell receptor beta chain was identified during a study of blood T cell repertoires in COVID-19. Looked up from germline, CDR1 is SGHRS and CDR2 is YFSETQ. The CDR3 has 16 amino acids. The V segment lost 5 bases and the J segment 7 bases; nucleotides outside the gene matches: 11. Profiled with immunoSEQ multiplex PCR; TCRdb holds only in-frame clones, not every one. Of 350,000 to 550,000 clones listed, nearly 90% are singletons. In terms of age and location, participants ranged from about 18 to 95 years and lived in about two dozen US areas. Researchers sorted participants into cohorts using their self-reported clinical history.

V gene TRBV5-1 combines with J gene TRBJ1-6, with 8 bases that match TRBD1. The origin of this receptor is a woman younger than 35 with acute COVID-19. What was sequenced was PBMCs or T cells enriched from blood (not recorded which). CDR3: CASRPATGVLNSPLHF. In DNA form, the CDR3 reads TGCGCCAGCAGGCCCGCGACAGGGGTTTTGAATTCACCCCTCCACTTT.